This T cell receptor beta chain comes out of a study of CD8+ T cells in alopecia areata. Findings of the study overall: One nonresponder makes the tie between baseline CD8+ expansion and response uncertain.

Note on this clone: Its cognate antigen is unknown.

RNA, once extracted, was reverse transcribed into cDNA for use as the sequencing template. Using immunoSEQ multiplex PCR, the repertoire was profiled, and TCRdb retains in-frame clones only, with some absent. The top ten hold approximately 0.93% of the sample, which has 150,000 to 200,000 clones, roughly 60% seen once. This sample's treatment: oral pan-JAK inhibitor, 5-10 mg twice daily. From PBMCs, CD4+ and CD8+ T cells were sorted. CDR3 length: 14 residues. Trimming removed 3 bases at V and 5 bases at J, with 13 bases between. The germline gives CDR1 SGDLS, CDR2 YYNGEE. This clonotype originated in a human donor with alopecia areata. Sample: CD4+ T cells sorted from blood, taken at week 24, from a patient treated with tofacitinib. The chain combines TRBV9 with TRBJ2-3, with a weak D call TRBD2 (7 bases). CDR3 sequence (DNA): TGTGCCAGCAGCGGAGGGGGGGGCAGAGATACGCAGTATTTT. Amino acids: CASSGGGGRDTQYF.